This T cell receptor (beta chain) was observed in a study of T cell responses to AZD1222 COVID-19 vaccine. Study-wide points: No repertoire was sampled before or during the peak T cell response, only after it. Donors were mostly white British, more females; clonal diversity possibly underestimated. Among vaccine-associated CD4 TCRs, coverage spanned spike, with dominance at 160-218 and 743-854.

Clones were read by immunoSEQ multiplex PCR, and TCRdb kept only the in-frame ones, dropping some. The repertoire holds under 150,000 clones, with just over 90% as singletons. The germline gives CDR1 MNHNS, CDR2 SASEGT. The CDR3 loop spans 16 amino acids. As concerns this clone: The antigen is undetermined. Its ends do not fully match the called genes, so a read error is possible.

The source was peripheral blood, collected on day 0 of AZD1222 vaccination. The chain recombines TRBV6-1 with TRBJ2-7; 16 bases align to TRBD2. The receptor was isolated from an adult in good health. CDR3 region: CASREGTSGRGYAQYF. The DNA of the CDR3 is TGTGCCAGCAGGGAAGGGACTAGCGGGAGGGGTTATGCGCAGTACTTC.